The 8 T cell receptor beta chains presented below share a single source sample, sequenced in a study of shared clonotypes between healthy human individuals. Assay: immunoSEQ multiplex PCR; the TCRdb copy retains only in-frame clones and omits some. The top ten hold 1.4% of the sample, which has under 1,100,000 clones, about 75% seen once. The source material was memory CD4+ T cells sorted from blood. Subset indicated: CD45RA-negative fraction. The receptors were gathered from a young man in good health.

For this clone: Just one base apart from a much larger clone, this may be a read error. This chain uses TRBV30 with TRBJ1-6, with D hard to call. Trimming stripped 0 bases from V and 12 bases from J, with 9 bases between. The CDR3 extends over 12 amino acids. CDR1 and CDR2 from the germline V gene are GTSNPN and SVGIG (reference sequence). This CDR3 reads CAWSVNHLPLHF. The CDR3 region has the DNA TGTGCCTGGAGTGTAAATCATTTACCCCTCCACTTT.

This clone was detected only once. V gene TRBV30 combines with J gene TRBJ2-1, with D possibly called TRBD1 or TRBD2 (5 bases each). Germline CDR1 GTSNPN, CDR2 SVGIG (reference sequence). This CDR3 has 13 residues. V was trimmed by 5 bases and J by 0 bases, leaving 8 bases between them. The CDR3 bases are TGTGCCTGGGGGGGACGCTCCTACAATGAGCAGTTCTTC. Its protein is CAWGGRSYNEQFF.

For this clone: The junction differs from germline at one of its ends, possibly a read error. The gene calls are TRBV7-7 and TRBJ2-3; TRBD2 matches 13 bases. This CDR3 contains 18 residues. Germline V gives CDR1 SSHAT, CDR2 FNYEAQ (reference sequence). Here the CDR3 DNA reads TGTGCTAGCAGCTCCGGACTAGCGGGAGCCGCGGGCACAGATACGCAGTATTTT. Amino acid sequence: CASSSGLAGAAGTDTQYF. Variable domain in full (rest from reference TRBV7-7 and TRBJ2-3): GAGVSQSPRYKVTKRGQDVTLRCDPISSHATLYWYQQALGQGPEFLTYFNYEAQPDKSGLPSDRFSAERPEGSISTLTIQRTEQRDSAMYRCASSSGLAGAAGTDTQYFGPGTRLTVL.

This clone was detected once. V gene TRBV29-1 combines with J gene TRBJ2-3; possibly TRBD2 for D (7 bases). Trimming removed 6 bases from V and 4 bases from J, with 26 bases in between. Looked up from germline, CDR1 is SQVTM and CDR2 is ANQGSEA. The CDR3 runs to 17 residues. As DNA, the CDR3 is TGCAGCGTGACCTTTTTGCGGGAGACGGGGGCACCAGATACGCAGTATTTT. It specifies CSVTFLRETGAPDTQYF.

The CDR3 DNA follows: TGCGCCAGCAGAGGTACTAACGGCATTCAGTACTTC. This encodes CASRGTNGIQYF. The chain links TRBV5-1 to TRBJ2-4; D ambiguous. V was cut by 5 bases and J by 9 bases, with 12 bases left in between. The CDR3 loop spans 12 amino acids. Germline V gene sequence: CDR1 SGHRS, CDR2 YFSETQ.

The V gene is TRBV2, the J gene TRBJ2-2; 10 positions agree with TRBD1. J lost 5 bases, V lost 6 bases, and 9 bases had no gene match. The CDR3 has 16 residues. Germline loops: CDR1 SNHLY, CDR2 FYNNEI. CDR3 bases: TGTGCCAGCAGGGAAATGGGACAGGGGTATACCGGGGAGCTGTTTTTT. It encodes CASREMGQGYTGELFF.

This clone was recorded only once. The chain links TRBV28 to TRBJ1-5, with D unresolved. The CDR3 extends over 14 amino acids. Trimming pared 3 bases from V and 4 bases from J, leaving 10 bases between. CDR1 and CDR2 from the germline V gene are MDHEN and SYDVKM. The CDR3 loop is CASSFPMENQPQHF. DNA for the CDR3: TGTGCCAGCAGTTTCCCAATGGAAAATCAGCCCCAGCATTTT. The variable domain in full, completed from reference TRBV28 and TRBJ1-5, reads DVKVTQSSRYLVKRTGEKVFLECVQDMDHENMFWYRQDPGLGLRLIYFSYDVKMKEKGDIPEGYSVSREKKERFSLILESASTNQTSMYLCASSFPMENQPQHFGDGTRLSIL.

The rearrangement links TRBV2 to TRBJ1-1; 9 nucleotides line up with TRBD1. The CDR3 consists of 15 residues. V dropped 3 bases and J dropped 5; count of bases not matched to a gene: 7. Looked up from germline, CDR1 is SNHLY and CDR2 is FYNNEI. CDR3 nucleotide sequence: TGTGCCAGCAGTGAGCTACAGGGGGCGAATACTGAAGCTTTCTTT. Encoded protein: CASSELQGANTEAFF.